This is a list of T cell receptor beta chains from one sample in a study of blood T cell repertoires in COVID-19. The method was immunoSEQ multiplex PCR; TCRdb's version includes in-frame clones alone and lacks a portion of them. The sample lists fewer than 50,000 clones, around four fifths seen once, with about 12% in the top ten. The sequenced material came from peripheral blood. These receptor sequences come from a human donor in a cohort sampled during active COVID-19. The conserved cysteine and the conserved F or W are not part of the CDR3 here.

j_call,v_call,cdr3_aa
TRBJ2-5,TRBV27,ASSTGGSLGTQY
TRBJ2-5,TRBV20-1,SARGGAQY
TRBJ2-6,TRBV19,ASSPSRDRDSGANVLT
TRBJ2-5,TRBV7-8,ASSRGRGAGETQY
TRBJ1-1,TRBV11-2,ASSSFRDRDTEAF
TRBJ2-7,TRBV4-3,ASSQDQGGYEQY
TRBJ2-2,TRBV27,ASRLSGQRNTGELF
TRBJ2-2,TRBV3-1/TRBV3-2,ASSVHARFTGELF
TRBJ1-6,TRBV7-9,ASSLTSPNSPLH
TRBJ1-4,TRBV19,ASSKLPGQTNEKLF
TRBJ1-3,TRBV5-1,ASSLEGGSGNTIY
TRBJ2-7,TRBV28,ASSFGSGGGSYEQY
TRBJ2-7,TRBV10-3,AISEYSYEQY
TRBJ1-1,TRBV2,ASTGTGLNTEAF
TRBJ1-1,TRBV18,ASSSGGTEAF
TRBJ1-4,TRBV19,ASSQGGEKLF
TRBJ1-6,TRBV6-5,ASSSDAGRGSPLH
TRBJ2-1,TRBV5-1,ASSVPGTGGKNEQF
TRBJ1-3,TRBV5-1,ASSFARGNTIY
TRBJ1-3,TRBV9,ASSVMDSRHSGNTIY
TRBJ1-4,TRBV11-2,ASSLEREGKLF
TRBJ1-2,TRBV18,ASSPRDYGYGYT
TRBJ1-2,TRBV7-2,ASSLDQAGGPLGGYT
TRBJ1-1,TRBV10-3,AIRQGASGTEAF
TRBJ1-5,TRBV19,ASSIRGKGSRNQPQH
TRBJ1-5,TRBV3-1/TRBV3-2,ASSQGTNAGQPQH
TRBJ2-5,TRBV5-4,ASGRDSQETQY
TRBJ1-1,TRBV5-1,ASSSQGYDTEAF
TRBJ1-6,TRBV7-2,ASSSPQGSYNSPLH